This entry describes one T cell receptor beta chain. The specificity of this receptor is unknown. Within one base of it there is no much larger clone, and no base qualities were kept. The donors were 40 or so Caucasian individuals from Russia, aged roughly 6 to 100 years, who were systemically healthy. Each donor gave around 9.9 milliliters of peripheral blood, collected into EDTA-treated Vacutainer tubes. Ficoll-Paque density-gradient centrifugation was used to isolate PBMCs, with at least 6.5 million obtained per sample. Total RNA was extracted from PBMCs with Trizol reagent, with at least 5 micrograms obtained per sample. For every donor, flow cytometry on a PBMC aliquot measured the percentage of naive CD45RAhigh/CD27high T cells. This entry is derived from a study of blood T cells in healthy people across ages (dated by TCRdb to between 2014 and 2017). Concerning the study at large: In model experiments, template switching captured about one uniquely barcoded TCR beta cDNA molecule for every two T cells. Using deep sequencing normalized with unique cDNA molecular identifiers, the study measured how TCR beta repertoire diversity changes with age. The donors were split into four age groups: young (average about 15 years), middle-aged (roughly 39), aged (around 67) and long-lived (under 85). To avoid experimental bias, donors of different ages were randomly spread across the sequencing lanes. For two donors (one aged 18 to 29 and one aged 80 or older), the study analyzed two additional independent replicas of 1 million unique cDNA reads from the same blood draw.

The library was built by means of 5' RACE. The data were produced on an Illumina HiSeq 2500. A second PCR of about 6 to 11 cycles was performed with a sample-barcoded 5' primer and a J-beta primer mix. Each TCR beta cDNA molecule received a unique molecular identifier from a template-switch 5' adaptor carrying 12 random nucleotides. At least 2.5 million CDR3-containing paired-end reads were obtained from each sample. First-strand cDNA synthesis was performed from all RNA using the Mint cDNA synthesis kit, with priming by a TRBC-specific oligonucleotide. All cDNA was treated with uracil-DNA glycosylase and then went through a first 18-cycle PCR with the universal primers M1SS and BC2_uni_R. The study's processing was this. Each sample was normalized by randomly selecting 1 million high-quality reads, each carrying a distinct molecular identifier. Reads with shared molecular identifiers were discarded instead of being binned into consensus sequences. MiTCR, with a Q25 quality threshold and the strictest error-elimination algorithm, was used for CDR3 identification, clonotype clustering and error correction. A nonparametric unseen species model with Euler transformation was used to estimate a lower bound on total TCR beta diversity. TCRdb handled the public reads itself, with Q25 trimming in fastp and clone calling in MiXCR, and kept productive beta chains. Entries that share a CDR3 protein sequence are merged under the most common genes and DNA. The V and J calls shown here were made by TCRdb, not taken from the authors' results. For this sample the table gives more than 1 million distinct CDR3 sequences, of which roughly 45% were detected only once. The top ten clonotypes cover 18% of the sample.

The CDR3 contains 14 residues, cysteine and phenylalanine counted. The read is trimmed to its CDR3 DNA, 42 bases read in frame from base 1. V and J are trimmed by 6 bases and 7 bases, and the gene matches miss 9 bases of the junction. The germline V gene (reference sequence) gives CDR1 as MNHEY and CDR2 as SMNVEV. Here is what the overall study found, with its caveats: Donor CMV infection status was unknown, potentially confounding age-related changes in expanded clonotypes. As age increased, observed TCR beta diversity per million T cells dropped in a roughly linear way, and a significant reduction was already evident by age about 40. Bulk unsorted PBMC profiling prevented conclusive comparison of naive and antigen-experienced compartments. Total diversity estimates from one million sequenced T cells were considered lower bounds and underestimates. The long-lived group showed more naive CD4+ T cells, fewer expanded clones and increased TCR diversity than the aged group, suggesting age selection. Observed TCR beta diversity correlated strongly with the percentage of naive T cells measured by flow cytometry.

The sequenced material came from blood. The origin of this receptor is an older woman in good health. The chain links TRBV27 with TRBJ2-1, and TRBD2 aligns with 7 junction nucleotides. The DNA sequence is TGTGCCAGCAGGAATAGCGGGCCCAATAATGAGCAGTTCTTC. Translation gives CASRNSGPNNEQFF.